This is a list of T cell receptor beta chains from one sample in a study of CXCR3-negative and CXCR3-positive naive CD8 T cells. TCRdb re-called the 5' RACE reads and gives one entry per CDR3 protein, without DNA. The sample data list roughly 65,000 distinct CDR3 sequences. Material for sequencing was naive CXCR3+ CD8+ T cells from blood. The receptors stem from a human donor in good health. Some clones in this sample may be carry-over from other donors' samples. CDR3s include the opening cysteine and the closing phenylalanine or tryptophan. Each record gives: J gene, V gene, clone size, CDR3 protein. Clone size appears in some rows only: once, few, many, or a class for an expanded clone.

TRBJ2-1	TRBV30	-	CAWSVLAGYNEQFF
TRBJ2-7	TRBV7-9	-	CASSFLSENEQYF
TRBJ2-1	TRBV4-3	-	CASSQDRRGLSYNEQFF
TRBJ2-1	TRBV6-2/TRBV6-3	-	CASIPLGRISTGNEQFF
TRBJ1-2	TRBV14	-	CASSQIPGQGAEYGYTF
TRBJ2-3	TRBV14	-	CASSHTGQITDTQYF
TRBJ1-2	TRBV28	-	CASSGGTLYGYTF
TRBJ2-3	TRBV29-1	-	CSAGGIASDTQYF
TRBJ2-1	TRBV6-1	-	CASSLAGGLDNEQFF
TRBJ1-6	TRBV7-9	-	CASSPGTGSASPLHF
TRBJ1-1	TRBV7-6	-	CASSFGTGNTEAFF
TRBJ2-3	TRBV29-1	-	CSVPPALTDTQYF
TRBJ1-5	TRBV5-1	-	CASSLGTGLQPQHF
TRBJ2-7	TRBV7-8	-	CASSWSGGAYEQYF
TRBJ2-7	TRBV29-1	-	CSVVTGVLSSYEQYF
TRBJ2-7	TRBV29-1	-	CSVFSGTGGVYEQYF
TRBJ2-5	TRBV29-1	-	CSVDEGQETQYF
TRBJ2-1	TRBV19	-	CASRNRDRVYDEQFF
TRBJ2-1	TRBV7-3	-	CASSSENNEQFF
TRBJ1-2	TRBV7-2	-	CASKQPGGSNYGYTF
TRBJ2-5	TRBV7-7	-	CASSNRLPLGNPLGETQYF
TRBJ2-3	TRBV4-1	-	CASSPTAGDGDTQYF
TRBJ2-1	TRBV28	-	CASSGRGPYNEQFF
TRBJ1-6	TRBV3-1	-	CASSQDIRAIDSPLHF
TRBJ2-7	TRBV13	-	CASSTGTGGFYEQYF
TRBJ2-1	TRBV6-4	medium-sized	CASSNTGYNEQFF
TRBJ1-1	TRBV20-1	-	CSVRNPGYSPEAFF
TRBJ2-1	TRBV5-1	-	CASSSRQGGEWFNEQFF
TRBJ2-5	TRBV11-2	-	CASSLLETQYF
TRBJ2-7	TRBV7-9	-	CASSLGTGQASYEQYF
TRBJ2-1	TRBV15	-	CATSTPGRVFSYNEQFF
TRBJ2-7	TRBV5-5	-	CASSPGTRRYEQYF
TRBJ2-7	TRBV7-2	-	CASSGTESSYEQYF